These T cell receptor beta chains were read from a single sample in a study of shared clonotypes between healthy human individuals. Assay used: immunoSEQ multiplex PCR; TCRdb lists only in-frame clones, some missing. Here the sample spans around 2.5 million clones, roughly 93% being singletons. Sequences were obtained from naive CD4+ T cells from PBMCs. Receptor source: a man aged 18 to 29 in good health. Some clones in this sample may be carry-over from other donors' samples. CDR3s include the opening cysteine and the closing phenylalanine or tryptophan. D genes are given only for firm matches. Not all rows give a size; the values are once, few, many and, for expanded clones, a class.

size,J,D,V,CDR3,DNA
-,TRBJ2-7,TRBD2,TRBV15,CATSRDSGGQGKQYF,TGTGCCACCAGCAGAGATAGCGGGGGTCAGGGGAAGCAGTACTTC
-,TRBJ1-2,-,TRBV7-2,CASSSSSGGIYGYTF,TGTGCCAGCAGCTCCTCATCTGGCGGGATCTATGGCTACACCTTC
-,TRBJ2-7,-,TRBV7-2,CASSLGHWDEQYF,TGTGCCAGCAGCTTAGGACATTGGGACGAGCAGTACTTC
once,TRBJ1-1,TRBD1,TRBV6-1,CASSITGDHEAFF,TGTGCCAGCAGCATTACAGGGGACCATGAAGCTTTCTTT
-,TRBJ1-1,-,TRBV7-2,CASSLAGPVTEAFF,TGTGCCAGCAGCTTAGCGGGTCCGGTAACTGAAGCTTTCTTT
-,TRBJ2-1,-,TRBV5-8,CASSPYNEQFF,TGTGCCAGCAGCCCTTACAATGAGCAGTTCTTC
-,TRBJ2-1,TRBD2,TRBV5-1,CASSPRGGRGSEQFF,TGCGCCAGCAGCCCCCGCGGCGGGAGGGGGAGTGAGCAGTTCTTC
-,TRBJ2-1,-,TRBV27,CASSPQRAHNEQFF,TGTGCCAGCAGCCCCCAGCGGGCCCACAATGAGCAGTTCTTC
-,TRBJ2-7,TRBD1,TRBV5-1,CASSTDRGLDEQYF,TGCGCCAGCAGCACAGACAGGGGGCTCGACGAGCAGTACTTC
-,TRBJ1-5,-,TRBV6-1,CASSEKGSQPQHF,TGTGCCAGCAGTGAAAAGGGTAGTCAGCCCCAGCATTTT
once,TRBJ2-7,-,TRBV6-5,CASSRDGNSYEQYF,TGTGCCAGCAGTCGGGACGGAAACTCCTACGAGCAGTACTTC
-,TRBJ1-2,TRBD1,TRBV25-1,CASSELDAAGTVYGYTF,TGTGCCAGCAGTGAATTGGACGCCGCGGGGACAGTCTATGGCTACACCTTC
once,TRBJ1-1,-,TRBV28,CASSTPGGRGAEAFF,TGTGCCAGCAGTACCCCGGGCGGGCGGGGGGCTGAAGCTTTCTTT
-,TRBJ2-7,-,TRBV6-1,CASSLRLGEQYF,TGTGCCAGCAGTCTACGTTTGGGGGAGCAGTACTTC
-,TRBJ2-3,TRBD2,TRBV9,CASSVAPLAGATDTQYF,TGTGCCAGCAGCGTAGCCCCCCTAGCGGGAGCTACAGATACGCAGTATTTT
few,TRBJ2-5,-,TRBV28,CASSPYQETQYF,TGTGCCAGCAGTCCGTACCAAGAGACCCAGTACTTC
once,TRBJ2-7,-,TRBV7-2,CASSPLRGRFLSEQYF,TGTGCCAGCAGCCCCCTCCGGGGCCGCTTTCTTTCCGAGCAGTACTTC